Below, 14 T cell receptor beta chains from the same sample are listed, as sequenced in a study of T cell responses to AZD1222 COVID-19 vaccine listed by TCRdb under 2021. The library was obtained by the immunoSEQ multiplex PCR assay. Imported from immuneACCESS, the table was reduced by TCRdb to in-frame sequences with V and J called. These copies leave out some clones; in studies compared against another copy, an unresolved V gene accounts for under half, and the cause of the remainder is not known. For this sample the table gives fewer than 150,000 clones, of which 75% to 90% were detected only once. 6.5% to 7.5% of the sample lies in the top ten. What the time point label conveys for this sample: about 28 days (+/-7) after the second vaccine dose. The material sequenced was peripheral blood, taken 28 days after the second AZD1222 dose. The receptors originated from an adult who received the AZD1222 COVID-19 vaccine.

This chain uses TRBV6-5 with TRBJ2-7; 9 nucleotides match TRBD2. This CDR3 is 14 amino acids long. Trimming cost V 2 bases and J 4 bases; bases outside gene matches: 3. CDR1 and CDR2 from the germline V gene are MNHEY and SVGAGI. CDR3 nucleotide sequence: TGTGCCAGCAGTTACGCGGGAGGGCCATACGAGCAGTACTTC. Protein sequence: CASSYAGGPYEQYF.

This chain links TRBV4-3 with TRBJ2-7; 13 nucleotides match TRBD2. Germline V lookup: CDR1 LGHNA, CDR2 YSLEER. With 4 bases clipped from V and 2 bases from J, the junction kept 5 bases outside the gene matches. The CDR3 consists of 16 residues. In DNA, the CDR3 is TGCGCCAGCAGCCCCGGACTAGCGGGAGAGACCTACGAGCAGTACTTC. It yields the protein CASSPGLAGETYEQYF.

This rearrangement joins TRBV6-5 to TRBJ1-1; no clear D. The ends were cut back, 5 bases at V and 1 base at J, with 8 bases in the middle. Germline V CDR1 and CDR2: MNHEY, SVGAGI. The CDR3 runs 13 residues. CDR3 sequence reads: CASSPGPNTEAFF. In DNA, the CDR3 is TGTGCCAGCAGTCCGGGCCCGAACACTGAAGCTTTCTTT.

The chain recombines TRBV28 with TRBJ2-1, with D tentatively TRBD2 (7 bases). V lost 1 base to trimming and J lost 2 bases, with 12 bases between them. CDR3 length: 16 amino acids. CDR1 and CDR2 (germline): MDHEN, SYDVKM. CDR3: CASSLLRGATYNEQFF. CDR3 nucleotide sequence: TGTGCCAGCAGTTTATTACGGGGGGCCACCTACAATGAGCAGTTCTTC.

The chain carries TRBV3-1 (or the pseudogene TRBV3-2) and TRBJ1-2, with 8 bases fitting TRBD1. Trimming at V came to 1 base and at J to 10 bases, leaving 8 bases not matched to a gene. The CDR3 runs to 14 residues. From germline, CDR1 is LGHDT and CDR2 YNNKEL (reference sequence). CDR3 region: CASSQGGQDATYTF. The CDR3 DNA reads as TGTGCCAGCAGCCAAGGGGGACAGGACGCGACCTACACCTTC.

This clone was recorded once. The genes are TRBV4-1 and TRBJ2-5, with 8 nucleotides matching TRBD2. The CDR3 spans 15 residues. V shed 3 bases, J shed 2 bases, and the junction held 5 bases outside the gene matches. Germline loops: CDR1 MGHRA, CDR2 YSYEKL. CDR3 protein: CASSHLGLAQETQYF. The CDR3 DNA sequence: TGCGCCAGCAGCCATCTCGGACTAGCACAAGAGACCCAGTACTTC.

The V call is TRBV5-4, the J call TRBJ1-1, with D uncertain. The CDR3 spans 16 residues. Germline values: CDR1 SGHNT, CDR2 YYREEE (reference sequence). Trimming left V 4 bases short and J 0 bases short, with 16 bases between. The CDR3, as DNA: TGTGCCAGCAGCAAGATGGGGTTGAGAATGAACACTGAAGCTTTCTTT. It specifies CASSKMGLRMNTEAFF. Full variable domain (remainder filled in from reference TRBV5-4 and TRBJ1-1): ETGVTQSPTHLIKTRGQQVTLRCSSQSGHNTVSWYQQALGQGPQFIFQYYREEENGRGNFPPRFSGLQFPNYSSELNVNALELDDSALYLCASSKMGLRMNTEAFFGQGTRLTVV.

This clone was detected only once. The V and J genes are TRBV29-1 and TRBJ1-2; D not resolved. V dropped 7 bases and J dropped 8 bases, with 14 bases sitting between them. This CDR3 has 11 amino acids. Germline CDR1 is SQVTM and CDR2 is ANQGSEA. Here the CDR3 DNA reads TGCAGCGGGAGGTCCCCCTGGGGCTACACCTTC. The encoded protein is CSGRSPWGYTF.

V and J are TRBV19 and TRBJ1-1, with a possible D match to TRBD1 (5 bases). Germline CDR1 reads LNHDA; CDR2 reads SQIVND (reference sequence). V was trimmed by 4 bases and J by 2 bases, leaving 11 bases between them. The CDR3 is made up of 14 amino acids. Here the CDR3 DNA reads TGTGCCAGTAGTACTGGGACCGATAACACTGAAGCTTTCTTT. Translation gives CASSTGTDNTEAFF.

V and J are TRBV12-3 or TRBV12-4 and TRBJ2-3; D is ambiguous. CDR3 length: 10 amino acids. V dropped 4 bases and J dropped 4 bases, with 0 bases sitting between them. DNA of the CDR3: TGTGCCAGCAGTTCAGATACGCAGTATTTT. Encoded protein: CASSSDTQYF.

The chain has TRBV28 and TRBJ2-4, with 10 bases aligning to TRBD2. Trimming cost V 3 bases and J 0 bases; bases outside gene matches: 11. CDR1 is MDHEN, CDR2 SYDVKM, per germline. The CDR3 length is 19 residues. CDR3 loop: CASSFDVLAGTLAKNIQYF. The CDR3 DNA sequence: TGTGCCAGCAGTTTCGATGTACTAGCGGGAACTTTAGCCAAAAACATTCAGTACTTC.

V gene TRBV5-1 combines with J gene TRBJ2-1; a possible D gene is TRBD2 (5 bases). This CDR3 spans 15 amino acids. V was clipped by 0 bases and J by 3 bases, with 10 bases between them. Germline V gene sequence: CDR1 SGHRS, CDR2 YFSETQ. The chain's CDR3 is CASSLEGDFYNEQFF. CDR3 coding DNA: TGCGCCAGCAGCTTGGAGGGAGACTTCTACAATGAGCAGTTCTTC.

Concerning this clone: In the same sample, other DNA sequences code for this CDR3. The chain has TRBV5-1 and TRBJ2-7; no definite D call. There are 13 residues in the CDR3. Germline CDR1 SGHRS, CDR2 YFSETQ. Trimming stripped 0 bases from V and 1 base from J, with 5 bases between. CDR3 region: CASSLEGSYEQYF. The CDR3 DNA sequence: TGCGCCAGCAGCTTGGAAGGATCCTACGAGCAGTACTTC.

The chain uses TRBV27 and TRBJ2-7; TRBD1 aligns across 8 bases. V gave up 0 bases and J gave up 5 bases; unmatched junction bases: 9. The CDR3 is 16 amino acids. Germline V lookup: CDR1 MNHEY, CDR2 SMNVEV (reference sequence). DNA of the CDR3: TGTGCCAGCAGTTTATCGGACAGGGCGGGTAGAAACGAGCAGTACTTC. It specifies CASSLSDRAGRNEQYF.